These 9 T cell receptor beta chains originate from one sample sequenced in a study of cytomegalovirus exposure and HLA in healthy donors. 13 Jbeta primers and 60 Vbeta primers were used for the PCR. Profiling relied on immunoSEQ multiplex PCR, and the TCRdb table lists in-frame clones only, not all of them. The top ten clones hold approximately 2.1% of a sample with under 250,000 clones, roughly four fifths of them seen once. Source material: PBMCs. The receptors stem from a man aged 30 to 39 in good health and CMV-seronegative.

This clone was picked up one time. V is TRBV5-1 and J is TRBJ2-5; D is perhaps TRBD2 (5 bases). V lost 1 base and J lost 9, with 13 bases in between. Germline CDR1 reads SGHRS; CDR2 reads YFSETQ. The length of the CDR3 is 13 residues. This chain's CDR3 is CASSLQVVEAQYF. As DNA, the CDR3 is TGCGCCAGCAGCTTGCAAGTTGTGGAGGCCCAGTACTTC. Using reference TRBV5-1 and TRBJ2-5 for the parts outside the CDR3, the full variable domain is KAGVTQTPRYLIKTRGQQVTLSCSPISGHRSVSWYQQTPGQGLQFLFEYFSETQRNKGNFPGRFSGRQFSNSRSEMNVSTLELGDSALYLCASSLQVVEAQYFGPGTRLLVL.

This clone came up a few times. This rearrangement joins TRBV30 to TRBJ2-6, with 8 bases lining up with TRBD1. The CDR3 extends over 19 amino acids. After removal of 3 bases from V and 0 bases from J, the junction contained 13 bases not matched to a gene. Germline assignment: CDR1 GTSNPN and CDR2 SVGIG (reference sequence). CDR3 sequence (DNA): TGTGCCTGGAGCCGGCGGGCAGGGGGCTTAAGCTCTGGGGCCAACGTCCTGACTTTC. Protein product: CAWSRRAGGLSSGANVLTF.

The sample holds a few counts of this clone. CDR3 in DNA: TGTGCCAGCAGCCGCGCGGGACAGGGTAATTCACCCCTCCACTTT. Residues: CASSRAGQGNSPLHF. This chain joins TRBV5-4 and TRBJ1-6, with TRBD1 identical over 9 bases. CDR3 size: 15 residues. CDR1 is SGHNT, CDR2 YYREEE, per germline (reference sequence). Unmatched junction bases numbered 5, after V lost 4 bases and J lost 6 bases.

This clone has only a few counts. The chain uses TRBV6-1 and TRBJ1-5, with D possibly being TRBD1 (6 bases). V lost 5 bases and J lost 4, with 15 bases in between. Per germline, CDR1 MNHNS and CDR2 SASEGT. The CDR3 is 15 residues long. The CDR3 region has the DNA TGTGCCAGCAGTCTAGGGGGGGGTGGGAATCAGCCCCAGCATTTT. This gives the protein CASSLGGGGNQPQHF.

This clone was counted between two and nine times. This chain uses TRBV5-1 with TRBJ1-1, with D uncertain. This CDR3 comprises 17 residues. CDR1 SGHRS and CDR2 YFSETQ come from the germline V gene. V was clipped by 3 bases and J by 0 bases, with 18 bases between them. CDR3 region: CASSSEDLGIMNTEAFF. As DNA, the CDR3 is TGCGCCAGCAGCTCGGAGGATTTAGGGATCATGAACACTGAAGCTTTCTTT.

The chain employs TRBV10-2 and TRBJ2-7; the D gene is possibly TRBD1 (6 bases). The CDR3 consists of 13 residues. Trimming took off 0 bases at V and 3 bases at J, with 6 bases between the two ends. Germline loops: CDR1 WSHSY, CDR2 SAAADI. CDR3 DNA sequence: TGCGCCAGCAGTGAGTCGGACAGCTACGAGCAGTACTTC. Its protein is CASSESDSYEQYF.

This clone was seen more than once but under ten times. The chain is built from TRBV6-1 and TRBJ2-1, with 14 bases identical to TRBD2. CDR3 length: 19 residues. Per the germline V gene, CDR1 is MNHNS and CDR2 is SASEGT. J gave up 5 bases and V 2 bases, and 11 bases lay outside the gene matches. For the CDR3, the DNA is TGTGCCAGCAGTGAAAGGCCGGGACTAGCGGGAGCCTTGGACAATGAGCAGTTCTTC. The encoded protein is CASSERPGLAGALDNEQFF.

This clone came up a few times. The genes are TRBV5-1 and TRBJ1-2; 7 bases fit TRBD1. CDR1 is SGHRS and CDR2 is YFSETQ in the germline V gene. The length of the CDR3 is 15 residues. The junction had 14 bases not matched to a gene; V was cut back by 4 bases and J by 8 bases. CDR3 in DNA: TGCGCCAGCAGCAATAATAGGGACAGCATCGCCGGCTACACCTTC. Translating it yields CASSNNRDSIAGYTF. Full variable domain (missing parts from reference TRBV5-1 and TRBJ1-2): KAGVTQTPRYLIKTRGQQVTLSCSPISGHRSVSWYQQTPGQGLQFLFEYFSETQRNKGNFPGRFSGRQFSNSRSEMNVSTLELGDSALYLCASSNNRDSIAGYTFGSGTRLTVV.

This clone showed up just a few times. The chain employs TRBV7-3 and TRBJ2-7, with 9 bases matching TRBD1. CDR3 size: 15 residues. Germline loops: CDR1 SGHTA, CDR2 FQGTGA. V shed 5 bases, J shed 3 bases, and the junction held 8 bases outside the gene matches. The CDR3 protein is CASSRLPGQGYEQYF. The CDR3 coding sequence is TGTGCCAGCAGCCGCCTCCCGGGACAGGGCTACGAGCAGTACTTC.